This T cell receptor (beta chain) originates from a study of cytomegalovirus exposure and HLA in healthy donors. This table comes from immunoSEQ multiplex PCR, and its TCRdb copy is limited to in-frame clones, with some not included. The sample lists 150,000 or so clones, roughly 84% occurring once. As to this clone: Its antigen is not identified.

V lost 5 bases and J 4 bases, leaving 8 bases between the germline ends. CDR3 length: 13 residues. Germline-derived CDR1 and CDR2 are MNHEY and SVGAGI. Study-level results: The study flagged some 170 TCR beta chains as cytomegalovirus-associated. Within the 100 to 150 validation repertoires, first-cohort TCR clusters tended to co-occur, according to a later analysis.

J is TRBJ2-2 and V is TRBV6-5; possible D gene TRBD1, 5 bases. The sequence came from a man under 40 in good health and CMV-seropositive. Source material: PBMCs. The CDR3 sequence: CASSRGPTGELFF. For the CDR3, the DNA is TGTGCCAGCAGTAGGGGCCCCACCGGGGAGCTGTTTTTT.